Listed below are T cell receptor beta chains from one sample, sequenced in a study of T cells expressing NK-cell markers. TCRdb re-called the 5' RACE reads and gives one entry per CDR3 protein, without DNA. Its table lists 400,000 to 450,000 distinct CDR3 sequences. The sample consisted of blood T cells: a sorted CD56 or NKG2C T cell subset, CD4+ or CD8+ T cells, or bulk PBMC T cells (not recorded which). The origin of the receptors is a woman between 18 and 75 years old in good health. Each CDR3 is given with its conserved first and last residue.

TRBV29-1,TRBJ2-2,CSLKTGLTGELFF
TRBV28,TRBJ2-5,CASSQIQGAGETQYF
TRBV21-1,TRBJ2-1,CASSKEGGSSYNEQFF
TRBV18,TRBJ1-5,CASSLRDGNQPQHF
TRBV25-1,TRBJ1-6,CASSEWGGNSPLHF
TRBV19,TRBJ1-5,CASTADFRGPKLHF
TRBV19,TRBJ2-1,CASSIGSSLGNEQFF
TRBV29-1,TRBJ1-2,CSVVDAYGYTF
TRBV7-8,TRBJ2-2,CASSLRAGLAGGRTGELFF
TRBV5-1,TRBJ2-3,CASSLAGAATSDTQYF
TRBV5-1,TRBJ2-7,CASSYTSGSFYEQYF
TRBV6-5,TRBJ2-5,CASSYTGTGGETQYF
TRBV11-2,TRBJ2-1,CASSTPGLAGAGSYNEQFF
TRBV5-6,TRBJ2-6,CASSFLGEGLKRGANVLTF
TRBV7-6,TRBJ2-1,CASSLTGTEQFF
TRBV11-2,TRBJ2-5,CASSSRAGPQGETQYF
TRBV5-1,TRBJ2-7,CASMEGLAGDIDEQYF
TRBV15,TRBJ2-1,CATSSHGSYNEQFF
TRBV20-1,TRBJ2-1,CSALRTEANEQFF
TRBV27,TRBJ2-3,CASSSSGRRTDTQYF
TRBV12-3/TRBV12-4,TRBJ2-7,CASSFSYEQYF
TRBV5-1,TRBJ2-1,CASSGLAGASNEQFF
TRBV3-1,TRBJ1-2,CASSQVGYGYTF
TRBV3-1,TRBJ1-1,CASSQPGVGTEAFF
TRBV7-2,TRBJ2-6,CASSSRGQNSGANVLTF
TRBV27,TRBJ1-5,CASRLGTGVVQPQHF
TRBV5-1,TRBJ2-7,CASSLALKEQYF
TRBV15,TRBJ2-3,CATSRGGVTDTQYF
TRBV7-9,TRBJ2-3,CASSLEGEYDTQYF
TRBV24-1,TRBJ1-1,CATSATGTGTMNTEAFF
TRBV9,TRBJ1-2,CASSVEQGSYGYTF